Each of the 15 T cell receptor beta chains below was sequenced from the same sample in a study of blood T cells in healthy people across ages. Alongside a J-beta primer mix, a sample-barcoded 5' primer served in a second PCR lasting about 7 to 11 cycles. TCRdb used MiXCR to reprocess the 5' RACE reads, holding one entry per CDR3 protein. The sample includes roughly 640,000 distinct CDR3 sequences, approximately 30% seen only once; the top ten take approximately 14%. The sequenced sample was blood. The source of these receptors is a woman older than 75 in good health.

The V gene is TRBV6-1, the J gene TRBJ2-3; 10 bases fit TRBD2. The CDR3 has 16 amino acids. With V trimmed by 3 bases and J by 6 bases, 9 bases remained unmatched. In germline, CDR1 is MNHNS, CDR2 SASEGT. In DNA, the CDR3 is TGTGCCAGCAGTGAGCTAGCGGGGGCCCTCAGGGATACGCAGTATTTT. Protein sequence: CASSELAGALRDTQYF.

In regard to this clonotype: At one boundary the junction diverges from the germline segment, which might be a read error. The rearrangement uses TRBV7-8 and TRBJ2-7; a possible D gene is TRBD1 (5 bases). The CDR3 contains 15 residues. The V gene's germline CDR1 is SGHVS and CDR2 FQNEAQ. The CDR3 spells CASSLTPRGIYGQYF. For the CDR3, the DNA is TGTGCCAGCAGCTTAACCCCAAGGGGAATCTACGGGCAGTACTTC.

The chain uses TRBV20-1 and TRBJ2-1; 10 bases agree with TRBD2. The V gene's germline CDR1 is DFQATT and CDR2 SNEGSKA (reference sequence). The V segment lost 6 bases and the J segment 5 bases; nucleotides outside the gene matches: 7. The CDR3 covers 14 residues. The CDR3 coding sequence is TGCAGTGCCAGCCAGGGACTAGCGAACAATGAGCAGTTCTTC. Translating gives CSASQGLANNEQFF.

In the case of this clonotype: A much larger clonotype is one base distant, so this may be a read error. The chain combines TRBV2 with TRBJ2-1; TRBD2 aligns across 11 bases. Germline V lookup: CDR1 SNHLY, CDR2 FYNNEI. This CDR3 has 21 amino acids. J was trimmed by 0 bases and V by 6 bases; bases with no gene match: 19. The CDR3 reads CASRVPLYGTSGFSSYNEQFF. In nucleotides, the CDR3 is TGTGCCAGCAGGGTGCCCTTATACGGGACTAGCGGTTTCAGCTCCTACAATGAGCAGTTCTTC.

This clonotype showed up many times. V is TRBV29-1 and J is TRBJ1-2; TRBD1 is a possible D gene (6 bases). The germline V and J ends were trimmed by 6 bases and 7 bases, with 12 bases remaining between them. Germline V lookup: CDR1 SQVTM, CDR2 ANQGSEA. The CDR3 covers 11 residues. The CDR3 sequence is CSVRQEAGYTF. Written as DNA, the CDR3 is TGCAGCGTAAGACAGGAAGCTGGCTACACCTTC.

The chain links TRBV29-1 to TRBJ2-1; 9 nucleotides agree with TRBD2. The CDR3 has 17 residues. In germline, CDR1 is SQVTM, CDR2 ANQGSEA. The V segment lost 2 bases and the J segment 8 bases; nucleotides outside the gene matches: 16. The CDR3, as DNA: TGCAGCGTTGAAACCATGAGAAGCGGGAGGCTTCATGATGAGCAGTTCTTC. Translating it yields CSVETMRSGRLHDEQFF.

This clonotype has more than one count but fewer than ten. A much larger clone differs from this one at a single base, so this may be a read error. This chain joins TRBV20-1 and TRBJ2-5, with TRBD2 identical over 9 bases. The CDR3 runs to 17 residues. V lost 3 bases to trimming and J lost 11 bases; unmatched junction nucleotides: 22. Germline V lookup: CDR1 DFQATT, CDR2 SNEGSKA (reference sequence). CDR3 residues: CSARPPRGGGGYNEQYF. The CDR3 bases are TGCAGTGCTAGGCCCCCGCGGGGCGGGGGGGGATACAATGAGCAGTACTTC.

This chain connects TRBV19 to TRBJ2-7; D possibly uses TRBD1 or TRBD2 (5 bases each). The CDR3 has 14 residues. V was shortened by 3 bases and J by 3 bases, with 12 bases between the two germline ends. In germline, CDR1 is LNHDA, CDR2 SQIVND (reference sequence). The CDR3 sequence is CASSIPGTDYEQYF. In nucleotides, the CDR3 is TGTGCCAGTAGTATCCCCGGGACGGACTACGAGCAGTACTTC.

The V gene is TRBV29-1, the J gene TRBJ1-2; TRBD1 matches 8 bases. V shed 8 bases and J 8 bases; nucleotides not matched to a gene: 13. Germline V CDR1 and CDR2: SQVTM, ANQGSEA. CDR3 length: 13 residues. Written as DNA, the CDR3 is TGCAGCACCGAATCTCAGGGGGCGCAAGGCTACACCTTC. It codes for CSTESQGAQGYTF.

The J gene is TRBJ2-7, the V gene TRBV7-9, with D possibly TRBD2 on 5 matching bases. The CDR3 has 12 amino acids. Trimming stripped 1 base from V and 6 bases from J, with 7 bases between. Per germline, CDR1 SEHNR and CDR2 FQNEAQ (reference sequence). The CDR3 protein is CASSLGTPEQYF. For the CDR3, the DNA is TGTGCCAGCAGCTTAGGGACTCCCGAGCAGTACTTC.

This clonotype has a count of ten or more. The rearrangement joins TRBV4-2 to TRBJ2-5, with D perhaps matching TRBD2 (5 bases). Deletions cut 4 bases from V and 5 bases from J, with 17 bases between. This CDR3 spans 15 amino acids. Per germline, CDR1 LGHNA and CDR2 YNFKEQ. The CDR3 spells CASSRPGTGGETQYF. CDR3 nucleotide sequence: TGTGCCAGCAGCCGTCCCGGTACGGGCGGGGAGACCCAGTACTTC.

This clonotype was recorded a few times. The CDR3 loop reads CASSRGQSGELFF. CDR3 sequence (DNA): TGTGCCAGCAGTAGGGGACAGTCCGGGGAGCTGTTTTTT. The V call is TRBV6-5, the J call TRBJ2-2; 7 bases agree with TRBD1. Looked up from germline, CDR1 is MNHEY and CDR2 is SVGAGI. The CDR3 has 13 amino acids. V trimming: 5 bases; J trimming: 6 bases; junction bases outside the gene matches: 3.

The rearrangement joins TRBV12-3 or TRBV12-4 to TRBJ1-5; D is ambiguous. V was cut by 8 bases and J by 3 bases, with 8 bases left in between. This CDR3 is 12 amino acids long. DNA of the CDR3: TGTGCCAGCTGCAGGAACAATCAGCCCCAGCATTTT. Translation: CASCRNNQPQHF.

The rearrangement links TRBV6-1 to TRBJ1-1; D perhaps matches TRBD1 (5 bases). CDR3 length: 16 residues. Germline V CDR1 and CDR2: MNHNS, SASEGT. With 7 bases removed from V and 3 bases from J, the gap between germline ends came to 21 bases. The CDR3 protein is CASNLGQGVRDTEAFF. The CDR3 DNA reads as TGTGCCAGCAACCTTGGGCAGGGCGTTAGAGACACTGAAGCTTTCTTT.

This clonotype was found many times. The genes are TRBV27 and TRBJ1-2; tentatively, D is TRBD1 (6 bases). V was clipped by 5 bases and J by 7 bases, with 17 bases between them. This CDR3 has 14 amino acids. Germline CDR1 is MNHEY and CDR2 is SMNVEV (reference sequence). The CDR3 nucleotides read TGTGCCAGCAGTAAAGGACAGCGAATTACTGGCTACACCTTC. Its protein is CASSKGQRITGYTF.